The 20 T cell receptor beta chains listed next were all sequenced from one sample in a study of blood T cell repertoires in COVID-19. The table came from immunoSEQ multiplex PCR; TCRdb's copy has only in-frame clones and leaves some out. The sample holds 450,000 to 500,000 clones, about 90% seen once. Input material: PBMCs or T cells enriched from blood (not recorded which). The receptors were sampled from a woman aged 18-29 years who had recovered from COVID-19.

This sequence joins TRBV4-1 and TRBJ2-1; 11 nucleotides agree with TRBD2. This CDR3 is 19 amino acids long. Germline V gene lookup returns CDR1 MGHRA and CDR2 YSYEKL. Unmatched junction bases numbered 13, after V lost 0 bases and J lost 6 bases. In DNA form, the CDR3 reads TGCGCCAGCAGCCAAGATGGGGGGACTAGCGGAGACATCTCCAATGAGCAGTTCTTC. Its protein is CASSQDGGTSGDISNEQFF.

V is TRBV2 and J is TRBJ1-2; possibly TRBD1 for D (5 bases). The germline V gene has CDR1 SNHLY and CDR2 FYNNEI. This CDR3 has 13 amino acids. The V end lost 4 bases, the J end lost 8 bases, and 14 bases lay between the germline ends. The CDR3, as DNA: TGTGCCAGCAGTGGGGAGGGACGGGGAGGCTACACCTTC. It is translated as CASSGEGRGGYTF.

This clone was counted between two and nine times. The chain uses TRBV5-1 and TRBJ2-7; 7 nucleotides align to TRBD1. The CDR3 contains 18 residues. The germline V gene has CDR1 SGHRS and CDR2 YFSETQ. With 0 bases clipped from V and 0 bases from J, the junction kept 12 bases outside the gene matches. CDR3 amino acids: CASSLGRMGTVGSYEQYF. The CDR3 DNA follows: TGCGCCAGCAGCTTGGGGCGCATGGGGACAGTCGGCTCCTACGAGCAGTACTTC.

The V call is TRBV6-5, the J call TRBJ2-7, with TRBD2 as a possible D gene (7 bases). This CDR3 comprises 16 residues. The germline gives CDR1 MNHEY, CDR2 SVGAGI. V gave up 2 bases and J gave up 5 bases, with 19 bases separating them. DNA for the CDR3: TGTGCCAGCAGTTACAGGGGGGGTTCGGAAGTCCACGAGCAGTACTTC. It translates to CASSYRGGSEVHEQYF.

This clone was counted a single time. This chain links TRBV19 with TRBJ1-1; unclear D gene. Trimming removed 4 bases from V and 3 bases from J, with 3 bases in between. CDR3 size: 11 residues. Germline V gene lookup returns CDR1 LNHDA and CDR2 SQIVND (reference sequence). CDR3 region: CASSTYTEAFF. The CDR3 coding sequence is TGTGCCAGTAGTACGTACACTGAAGCTTTCTTT.

The chain joins TRBV6-5 to TRBJ1-1, with 7 nucleotides matching TRBD1. CDR1 and CDR2 from the germline V gene are MNHEY and SVGAGI. Germline trimming cut 7 bases from V and 0 bases from J; bases unmatched to any gene: 5. The CDR3 sequence is 14 residues long. The CDR3 is CASTMGQLNTEAFF. The CDR3 bases are TGTGCCAGCACCATGGGACAGCTGAACACTGAAGCTTTCTTT.

This chain links TRBV28 with TRBJ2-2; no firm D call. V gave up 5 bases and J gave up 6 bases, with 7 bases separating them. This CDR3 contains 12 residues. Germline V gene data show CDR1 as MDHEN and CDR2 as SYDVKM. CDR3 coding DNA: TGTGCCAGCAGTCTAGGAGCCGGGGAGCTGTTTTTT. It yields the protein CASSLGAGELFF.

On this clone: Different DNA sequences within this sample yield the same CDR3. The CDR3 nucleotides read TGTGCCAGCAGCCACAGGGGTGGCTACACCTTC. This encodes CASSHRGGYTF. The V call is TRBV12-3 or TRBV12-4, the J call TRBJ1-2; 7 nucleotides match TRBD1. This CDR3 comprises 11 residues. After removal of 6 bases from V and 7 bases from J, the junction contained 2 bases not matched to a gene.

This chain joins TRBV5-6 and TRBJ1-2; 7 nucleotides agree with TRBD1. The CDR3 spans 15 residues. Germline V gene data show CDR1 as SGHDT and CDR2 as YYEEEE. Trimming at V came to 3 bases and at J to 6 bases, leaving 11 bases not matched to a gene. In DNA, the CDR3 is TGTGCCAGCAGCTCCGTGACAGGGATAGGGAATGGCTACACCTTC. Its translation is CASSSVTGIGNGYTF.

The chain is built from TRBV4-1 and TRBJ2-5; D gene unclear. Germline V gene lookup returns CDR1 MGHRA and CDR2 YSYEKL. This CDR3 has 15 amino acids. V dropped 4 bases and J dropped 5 bases, with 17 bases sitting between them. The CDR3 nucleotides are TGCGCCAGCAGCCGTCTAGTCTTAGGTTCGGAGACCCAGTACTTC. Translating it yields CASSRLVLGSETQYF.

The chain links TRBV27 to TRBJ1-1; the D gene is possibly TRBD1 (5 bases). The CDR3 loop spans 16 amino acids. The V gene lost 2 bases and the J gene lost 2 bases, with 15 bases spanning the gap. Germline V gives CDR1 MNHEY, CDR2 SMNVEV (reference sequence). The CDR3 nucleotides are TGTGCCAGCAGTTTAGGGGCGGGGCGGATCAACACTGAAGCTTTCTTT. Translation: CASSLGAGRINTEAFF.

This clone showed up just once. This chain joins TRBV30 and TRBJ2-7; a weak D match, TRBD1 (6 bases). Per germline, CDR1 GTSNPN and CDR2 SVGIG (reference sequence). V shed 0 bases and J shed 6 bases, with 27 bases lying between them. CDR3 size: 18 residues. CDR3 coding DNA: TGTGCCTGGAGTGTACTTACTGACCGGGACACCTTAAGGTCCGAGCAGTACTTC. It yields the protein CAWSVLTDRDTLRSEQYF.

The rearrangement uses TRBV30 and TRBJ1-4, with unresolved D. This CDR3 comprises 13 residues. The germline V and J ends were trimmed by 3 bases and 3 bases, with 8 bases remaining between them. Germline V CDR1 and CDR2: GTSNPN, SVGIG (reference sequence). CDR3 coding DNA: TGTGCCTGGAGGGGAGGGCCTAATGAAAAACTGTTTTTT. Protein: CAWRGGPNEKLFF.

V and J are TRBV7-9 and TRBJ1-4; D remains unclear. The CDR3 is 15 residues long. CDR1 SEHNR and CDR2 FQNEAQ come from the germline V gene (reference sequence). Deletions cut 5 bases from V and 4 bases from J, with 14 bases between. DNA for the CDR3: TGTGCCAGCAGCCCGAACAGAGAACTTAATGAAAAACTGTTTTTT. Protein sequence: CASSPNRELNEKLFF.

This clone showed up just a few times. The chain couples TRBV5-6 to TRBJ2-3; D uncertain. Germline CDR1 is SGHDT and CDR2 is YYEEEE. The CDR3 is made up of 15 amino acids. The V and J ends lost 1 base and 0 bases respectively, with 9 bases between them. The CDR3 DNA is TGTGCCAGCAGCTTGAGCCTAGGTAGCACAGATACGCAGTATTTT. Its translation: CASSLSLGSTDTQYF. Full variable domain (rest looked up from reference TRBV5-6 and TRBJ2-3): DAGVTQSPTHLIKTRGQQVTLRCSPKSGHDTVSWYQQALGQGPQFIFQYYEEEERQRGNFPDRFSGHQFPNYSSELNVNALLLGDSALYLCASSLSLGSTDTQYFGPGTRLTVL.

This chain links TRBV28 with TRBJ1-2, with D unresolved. Between the trimmed V and J ends, which lost 4 bases and 4 bases, there was a span of 7 bases. Germline CDR1 MDHEN, CDR2 SYDVKM. This CDR3 region has 12 residues. This CDR3 reads CASSSPSYGYTF. CDR3 nucleotide sequence: TGTGCCAGCAGTTCCCCGAGCTATGGCTACACCTTC.

The chain recombines TRBV5-1 with TRBJ2-7; 12 positions agree with TRBD1. Per germline, CDR1 SGHRS and CDR2 YFSETQ. This CDR3 has 17 residues. V trimming: 2 bases; J trimming: 5 bases; junction bases outside the gene matches: 11. CDR3 loop: CASSFQPAGTGGDEQYF. CDR3 nucleotides: TGCGCCAGCAGCTTCCAACCAGCCGGGACAGGGGGCGACGAGCAGTACTTC.

CDR3 protein: CSVGLVAATEAFF. CDR3 nucleotides: TGCAGCGTTGGCCTTGTGGCGGCAACTGAAGCTTTCTTT. The V and J genes are TRBV29-1 and TRBJ1-1; D not certain. Between the trimmed V and J ends, which lost 4 bases and 5 bases, there was a span of 14 bases. Germline CDR1 reads SQVTM; CDR2 reads ANQGSEA. The CDR3 contains 13 residues.

The chain links TRBV7-2 to TRBJ1-5, with D perhaps matching TRBD1 (5 bases). Germline V CDR1 and CDR2: SGHTA, FQGNSA. The germline V and J ends were trimmed by 1 base and 1 base, with 8 bases remaining between them. The CDR3 is 15 amino acids. Written as DNA, the CDR3 is TGTGCCAGCAGCTTAGTCGGGGGGAGCAATCAGCCCCAGCATTTT. This sequence encodes CASSLVGGSNQPQHF.

This clone was seen a few times. The chain is built from TRBV28 and TRBJ1-2; D remains unclear. Trimming took 3 bases from V and 4 from J, leaving 12 bases between them. There are 14 residues in the CDR3. Germline V gives CDR1 MDHEN, CDR2 SYDVKM. CDR3 bases: TGTGCCAGCAGTTTGAGCCCAGCGCCCTATGGCTACACCTTC. As protein: CASSLSPAPYGYTF.